This T cell receptor (beta chain) originates from a study of T cells after yellow fever vaccination. Points from the study as a whole: There was a small share of clonotypes that showed up in both the CD4 and CD8 compartments. Sorted repertoires could include abundant contaminating clonotypes from bulk cells. Most primary-vaccination clones reappeared after the booster (approximately 97% CD4, roughly 90% CD8).

Germline V gives CDR1 SEHNR, CDR2 FQNEAQ (reference sequence). The J segment lost 5 bases and the V segment lost 5 bases, leaving 2 bases of the junction unmatched. This CDR3 comprises 13 residues. The study made its TCR cDNA through 5'RACE template switching. That step introduced a universal primer site along with UMIs. TCRdb fed the 5' RACE reads into MiXCR, producing one record per CDR3 protein. The sample carries hundreds of thousands of distinct CDR3 sequences, around a tenth recorded once. A word on this clonotype: Its antigen is currently unknown.

The clonotype comes from a young man who received the YFV17D yellow fever vaccine. The sequencing used PBMCs, collected on the day of the first yellow fever vaccination. V usage is TRBV7-9 and J usage is TRBJ2-1; 8 bases are a match to TRBD2. CDR3 bases: TGTGCCAGCAGCGGGCGGGGGGACAATGAGCAGTTCTTC. Translated, it gives CASSGRGDNEQFF.